Shown below are 7 T cell receptor beta chains from a single sample sequenced in a study of T-cell memory formation after mild COVID-19. A single record per CDR3 protein comes from TCRdb applying MiXCR to the 5' RACE reads. The sample shows about 290,000 distinct CDR3 sequences, 15% of them seen only once. Sequencing was carried out using PBMCs or a T cell subset sorted from them (not recorded which). The receptors here all came from a man aged 18-30 years who had mild COVID-19 (a few samples of this study predate the infection). Cell type and time point are not known.

The V and J genes are TRBV7-9 and TRBJ2-1; TRBD2 agrees at 7 bases. Germline CDR1 SEHNR, CDR2 FQNEAQ (reference sequence). The CDR3 contains 15 residues. The trim removed 6 bases at V and 6 bases at J, leaving 11 bases unmatched. The CDR3 region is CASRYVTSRSNEQFF. CDR3 coding DNA: TGTGCCAGCAGGTATGTGACTAGCCGAAGCAATGAGCAGTTCTTC.

The genes are TRBV30 and TRBJ1-6; TRBD1 might be the D (5 bases). This CDR3 spans 14 amino acids. Germline CDR1 is GTSNPN and CDR2 is SVGIG (reference sequence). V lost 4 bases and J 15 bases, leaving 22 bases between the germline ends. CDR3 nucleotide sequence: TGTGCCTGGACCCAGGTGACAGCCCTTGCGCGCCTCCACTTT. Translating gives CAWTQVTALARLHF. The whole variable domain, remainder taken from reference TRBV30 and TRBJ1-6, is SQTIHQWPATLVQPVGSPLSLECTVEGTSNPNLYWYRQAAGRGLQLLFYSVGIGQISSEVPQNLSASRPQDRQFILSSKKLLLSDSGFYLCAWTQVTALARLHFGNGTRLTVT.

This clonotype appeared many times. V gene TRBV28 combines with J gene TRBJ1-5; tentatively, D is TRBD1 (6 bases). The germline CDR1 and CDR2 sequences are MDHEN and SYDVKM. V dropped 3 bases and J dropped 5 bases, with 11 bases sitting between them. The CDR3 totals 14 residues. CDR3: CASSLSQGYQPQHF. The CDR3 DNA reads as TGTGCCAGCAGTTTGAGCCAGGGGTATCAGCCCCAGCATTTT.

This clonotype was counted a few times. J is TRBJ1-1 and V is TRBV19; D uncertain. Trimming removed 7 bases from V and 2 bases from J, with 14 bases in between. Germline assignment: CDR1 LNHDA and CDR2 SQIVND (reference sequence). The CDR3 extends over 14 amino acids. CDR3 amino acids: CASKVGTHNTEAFF. The CDR3 coding sequence is TGTGCCAGTAAAGTTGGCACGCACAACACTGAAGCTTTCTTT.

The chain couples TRBV6-2 or TRBV6-3 to TRBJ2-3, with no clear D. Looked up from germline, CDR1 is MNHEY and CDR2 is SVGEGT. V dropped 0 bases and J dropped 5 bases, with 12 bases sitting between them. The CDR3 runs 15 residues. The CDR3 here is CASSYSNFWQDTQYF. The CDR3 DNA is TGTGCCAGCAGTTACTCGAATTTCTGGCAAGATACGCAGTATTTT.

This clonotype was counted only a few times. This chain connects TRBV18 to TRBJ2-3, with 8 bases that match TRBD1. The CDR3 totals 16 residues. Germline CDR1 KGHSH, CDR2 LQKENI. With 3 bases clipped from V and 0 bases from J, the junction kept 5 bases outside the gene matches. The CDR3 loop is CASSPPGGYSTDTQYF. The CDR3 DNA sequence: TGTGCCAGCTCACCCCCAGGGGGCTATAGCACAGATACGCAGTATTTT.

The V and J genes are TRBV20-1 and TRBJ2-5, with 7 bases that match TRBD1. The CDR3 spans 17 residues. Germline V gene lookup returns CDR1 DFQATT and CDR2 SNEGSKA (reference sequence). The V segment lost 0 bases and the J segment 5 bases; nucleotides outside the gene matches: 15. The CDR3: CSARDWMASQGVETQYF. The CDR3 nucleotides are TGCAGTGCTAGAGATTGGATGGCTAGCCAGGGGGTGGAGACCCAGTACTTC.